The next 12 T cell receptor beta chains were all read from a single sample in a study of blood T cell repertoires in COVID-19. This table comes from immunoSEQ multiplex PCR, and its TCRdb copy is limited to in-frame clones, with some not included. This sample carries about 250,000 clones, around nine tenths of them seen once, and the ten largest clones take 0.75% to 0.9%. The sequencing input was peripheral blood. These receptors originate from a man younger than 45 with acute or convalescent COVID-19.

For the CDR3, the DNA is TGTGCCAGCAGCCCGGCGGCCACAGATACGCAGTATTTT. This translates into CASSPAATDTQYF. The chain employs TRBV5-5 and TRBJ2-3; D remains ambiguous. The CDR3 covers 13 residues. Trimming cost V 4 bases and J 2 bases, with 8 bases left between them. Germline V gives CDR1 SGHKS, CDR2 YYEKEE (reference sequence).

The J gene is TRBJ2-3, the V gene TRBV19; 7 bases match TRBD2. J was trimmed by 6 bases and V by 4 bases; bases with no gene match: 7. CDR1 LNHDA and CDR2 SQIVND come from the germline V gene (reference sequence). The CDR3 spans 14 residues. Here the CDR3 reads CASSNFDGGDTQYF. The CDR3 DNA sequence: TGTGCCAGTAGTAATTTTGACGGGGGGGATACGCAGTATTTT.

J is TRBJ1-3 and V is TRBV19, with D maybe TRBD1 (5 bases). This CDR3 is 16 amino acids long. Per the germline V gene, CDR1 is LNHDA and CDR2 is SQIVND (reference sequence). V lost 3 bases to trimming and J lost 0 bases, with 12 bases between them. CDR3 in DNA: TGTGCCAGTAGTATCCAGGGATGGAGCTCTGGAAACACCATATATTTT. Its protein product is CASSIQGWSSGNTIYF.

The genes are TRBV6-5 and TRBJ1-1; TRBD1 agrees at 8 bases. CDR1 is MNHEY and CDR2 is SVGAGI in the germline V gene. Trimming cost V 4 bases and J 10 bases; bases outside gene matches: 17. The CDR3 runs to 16 residues. This CDR3 reads CASSLVTGARIFGAFF. The CDR3 coding sequence is TGTGCCAGCAGTTTAGTGACAGGGGCTCGTATTTTTGGAGCTTTCTTT.

This clone has a single count. This sequence joins TRBV15 and TRBJ2-1, with TRBD1 matching over 7 bases. V trimming: 1 base; J trimming: 2 bases; junction bases outside the gene matches: 2. The CDR3 covers 15 residues. Germline V lookup: CDR1 LNHNV, CDR2 YYDKDF (reference sequence). The CDR3 region has the DNA TGTGCCACCAGCAGAGGACAGGGCACCTACAATGAGCAGTTCTTC. Translation gives CATSRGQGTYNEQFF.

The chain uses TRBV28 and TRBJ2-7; TRBD1 matches at 7 bases. From germline, CDR1 is MDHEN and CDR2 SYDVKM. The CDR3 is 15 residues long. The junction had 12 bases not matched to a gene; V was cut back by 7 bases and J by 3 bases. Written as DNA, the CDR3 is TGTGCCAGCACCACCCCTCGGGACAGAGGCTACGAGCAGTACTTC. Translation gives CASTTPRDRGYEQYF.

The chain employs TRBV13 and TRBJ2-7, with 13 positions matching TRBD2. The germline V gene encodes CDR1 PRHDT and CDR2 FYEKMQ (reference sequence). With V trimmed by 1 base and J by 5 bases, 8 bases remained unmatched. The CDR3 totals 17 residues. DNA of the CDR3: TGTGCCAGCAGCTTAGAGAAACTAGCGGGAGGGCCACACGAGCAGTACTTC. It specifies CASSLEKLAGGPHEQYF.

This chain uses TRBV5-1 with TRBJ1-1; D remains ambiguous. Germline V gene data show CDR1 as SGHRS and CDR2 as YFSETQ. The V gene lost 1 base and the J gene lost 1 base, with 11 bases spanning the gap. This CDR3 is built from 15 residues. CDR3 amino acids: CASSLIVSGNTEAFF. CDR3 in DNA: TGCGCCAGCAGCTTGATCGTATCCGGGAACACTGAAGCTTTCTTT.

The chain combines TRBV19 with TRBJ1-2, with TRBD1 matching over 7 bases. Trimming removed 7 bases from V and 1 base from J; junction bases left unmatched: 3. Germline V gene lookup returns CDR1 LNHDA and CDR2 SQIVND (reference sequence). The CDR3 extends over 13 amino acids. The CDR3 region is CASKTGINYGYTF. The CDR3, as DNA: TGTGCCAGTAAGACAGGGATTAACTATGGCTACACCTTC.

This sequence joins TRBV4-2 and TRBJ2-1, with 9 nucleotides matching TRBD2. CDR3 length: 15 residues. Germline CDR1 is LGHNA and CDR2 is YNFKEQ. J gave up 4 bases and V 4 bases, and 5 bases lay outside the gene matches. CDR3 protein: CASSRLAGSYNEQFF. DNA of the CDR3: TGTGCCAGCAGCCGCCTAGCGGGGTCTTACAATGAGCAGTTCTTC.

The CDR3 reads CASSPAQEYTEAFF. The CDR3 DNA sequence: TGTGCCAGTAGCCCAGCCCAGGAATACACTGAAGCTTTCTTT. The chain links TRBV19 to TRBJ1-1; D gene uncertain. Deletions cut 6 bases from V and 3 bases from J, with 14 bases between. Germline V gives CDR1 LNHDA, CDR2 SQIVND (reference sequence). The CDR3 has 14 residues.

This chain uses TRBV28 with TRBJ1-2, with D unresolved. The V end was cut by 8 bases, the J end by 4 bases, with 14 bases between. CDR3 length: 13 residues. Germline CDR1 MDHEN, CDR2 SYDVKM. The CDR3 DNA is TGTGCCAGCGGTAAACAGAGTTTCTATGGCTACACCTTC. It is translated as CASGKQSFYGYTF.